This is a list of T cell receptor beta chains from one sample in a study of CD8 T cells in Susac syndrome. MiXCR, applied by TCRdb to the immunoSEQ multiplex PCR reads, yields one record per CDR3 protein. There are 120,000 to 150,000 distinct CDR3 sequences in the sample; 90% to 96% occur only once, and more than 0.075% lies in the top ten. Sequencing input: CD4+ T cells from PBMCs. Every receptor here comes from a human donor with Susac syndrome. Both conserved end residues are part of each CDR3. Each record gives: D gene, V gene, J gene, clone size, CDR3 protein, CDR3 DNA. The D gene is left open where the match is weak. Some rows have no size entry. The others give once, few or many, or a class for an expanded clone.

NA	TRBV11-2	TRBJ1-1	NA	CASSVTGNTEAFF	TGTGCCAGCAGCGTAACAGGCAACACTGAAGCTTTCTTT
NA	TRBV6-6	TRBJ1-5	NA	CASTPRRTGQPQHF	TGTGCCAGCACCCCGCGAAGGACGGGGCAGCCCCAGCATTTT
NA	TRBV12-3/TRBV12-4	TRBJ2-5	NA	CASRGGGTQYF	TGTGCCAGCAGAGGAGGCGGGACCCAGTACTTC
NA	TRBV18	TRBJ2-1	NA	CASSPTRVNEQFF	TGTGCCAGCTCACCTACGAGGGTCAATGAGCAGTTCTTC
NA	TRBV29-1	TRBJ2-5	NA	CSVEDPPGVWETQYF	TGCAGCGTTGAAGATCCGCCGGGGGTCTGGGAGACCCAGTACTTC
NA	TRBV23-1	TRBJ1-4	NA	CASETLGINEKLFF	TGCGCTTCAGAAACTCTCGGGATAAATGAAAAACTGTTTTTT
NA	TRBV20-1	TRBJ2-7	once	CSARDPGQSSYEQYF	TGCAGTGCTAGAGACCCGGGACAAAGCTCCTACGAGCAGTACTTC
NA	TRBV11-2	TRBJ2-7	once	CASSVGGVGVYEQYF	TGTGCCAGCAGCGTAGGGGGGGTAGGCGTCTACGAGCAGTACTTC
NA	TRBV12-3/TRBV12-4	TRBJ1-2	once	CASSLARGGYTF	TGTGCCAGCAGTTTAGCGCGCGGAGGCTACACCTTC
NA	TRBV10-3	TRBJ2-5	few	CAISASREETQYF	TGTGCCATCAGCGCCTCGAGGGAGGAGACCCAGTACTTC
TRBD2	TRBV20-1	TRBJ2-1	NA	CSARVASGNPYNEQFF	TGCAGTGCTAGGGTGGCTAGCGGGAACCCCTACAATGAGCAGTTCTTC
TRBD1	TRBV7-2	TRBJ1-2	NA	CASSPGTGAPSYGYTF	TGTGCCAGCAGCCCTGGGACAGGGGCCCCATCCTATGGCTACACCTTC
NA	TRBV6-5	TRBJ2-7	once	CASSSYRGGEQYF	TGTGCCAGCAGTTCGTACAGGGGAGGCGAGCAGTACTTC
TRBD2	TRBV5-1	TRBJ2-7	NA	CASRTGGEGTYEQYF	TGCGCCAGCAGAACGGGGGGGGAAGGTACCTACGAGCAGTACTTC
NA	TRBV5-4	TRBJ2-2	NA	CASSFYGSNTGELFF	TGTGCCAGCAGCTTTTACGGGTCGAACACCGGGGAGCTGTTTTTT
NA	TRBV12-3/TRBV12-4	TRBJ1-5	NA	CASSLAENQPQHF	TGTGCCAGCAGTTTAGCCGAGAATCAGCCCCAGCATTTT
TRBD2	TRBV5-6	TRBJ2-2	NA	CASSRRAGGLGTGELFF	TGTGCCAGCAGCCGGCGAGCGGGGGGGCTTGGCACCGGGGAGCTGTTTTTT
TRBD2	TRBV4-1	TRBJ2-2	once	CASSHPLGSGSGKAGELFF	TGCGCCAGCAGCCACCCCCTCGGTAGCGGGAGCGGAAAGGCCGGGGAGCTGTTTTTT
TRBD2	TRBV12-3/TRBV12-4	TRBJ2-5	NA	CANSLGLPGETQYF	TGTGCCAACAGTTTGGGACTACCCGGGGAGACCCAGTACTTC
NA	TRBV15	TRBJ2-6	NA	CATRRGQGRGANVLTF	TGTGCCACCCGCCGGGGGCAGGGTCGTGGGGCCAACGTCCTGACTTTC
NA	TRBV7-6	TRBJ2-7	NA	CASRSGGVRTYEQYF	TGTGCCAGCAGATCGGGTGGGGTCAGGACCTACGAGCAGTACTTC
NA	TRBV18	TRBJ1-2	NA	CASSPDSIYGYTF	TGTGCCAGCTCACCGGACAGTATCTATGGCTACACCTTC
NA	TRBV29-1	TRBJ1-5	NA	CSDDRVIGAEQPQHF	TGCAGCGACGATCGGGTTATCGGGGCCGAGCAGCCCCAGCATTTT
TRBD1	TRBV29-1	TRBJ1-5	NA	CSVTGTGDQPQHF	TGCAGCGTCACCGGGACAGGGGATCAGCCCCAGCATTTT
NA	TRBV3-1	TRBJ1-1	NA	CASSQDSLNTEAFF	TGTGCCAGCAGCCAAGACAGTTTGAACACTGAAGCTTTCTTT
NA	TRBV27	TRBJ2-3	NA	CASTPDTQYF	TGTGCCAGCACTCCGGATACGCAGTATTTT
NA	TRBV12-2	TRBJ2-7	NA	CASRVRDGTYEQYF	TGTGCAAGTCGCGTAAGGGACGGTACCTACGAGCAGTACTTC
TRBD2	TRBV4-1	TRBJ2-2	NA	CASSQEVRTSFTGELFF	TGCGCCAGCAGCCAAGAGGTACGGACTAGCTTCACCGGGGAGCTGTTTTTT
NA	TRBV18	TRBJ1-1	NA	CASSPAGTLNTEAFF	TGTGCCAGCTCACCGGCGGGGACCCTGAACACTGAAGCTTTCTTT
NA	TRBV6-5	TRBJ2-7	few	CASSSRWGTPEQYF	TGTGCCAGCAGCTCCCGTTGGGGAACACCCGAGCAGTACTTC
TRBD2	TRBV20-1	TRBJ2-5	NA	CSAHGTADLAGVLETQYF	TGCAGTGCTCACGGGACGGCCGATTTAGCGGGAGTATTAGAGACCCAGTACTTC
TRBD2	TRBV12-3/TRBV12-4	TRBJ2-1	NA	CASRLAGDNEQFF	TGTGCCAGCAGACTAGCGGGAGACAATGAGCAGTTCTTC
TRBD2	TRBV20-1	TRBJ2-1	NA	CSARDPGSGSRSEQFF	TGCAGTGCTAGAGATCCAGGGAGCGGGAGTCGAAGTGAGCAGTTCTTC